The clone carrying this T cell receptor (beta chain) was recorded only once. This entry comes from a study of blood T cell repertoires in COVID-19. TCRdb's table, derived via immunoSEQ multiplex PCR, lists solely in-frame clones and lacks some. Of fewer than 450,000 clones listed, 85% to 90% are singletons. V was pared by 1 base and J by 2 bases, with 4 bases of the junction left unmatched. This CDR3 region has 16 residues. Germline loops: CDR1 MGHRA, CDR2 YSYEKL. The sequence was collected from a woman in her seventies with COVID-19, enrolled during active disease. The sequenced sample was peripheral blood. The chain couples TRBV4-1 to TRBJ1-4, with 7 positions matching TRBD1. Here the CDR3 DNA reads TGCGCCAGCAGCCAAGGCCCGGGACAGACTAATGAAAAACTGTTTTTT. Protein sequence: CASSQGPGQTNEKLFF.